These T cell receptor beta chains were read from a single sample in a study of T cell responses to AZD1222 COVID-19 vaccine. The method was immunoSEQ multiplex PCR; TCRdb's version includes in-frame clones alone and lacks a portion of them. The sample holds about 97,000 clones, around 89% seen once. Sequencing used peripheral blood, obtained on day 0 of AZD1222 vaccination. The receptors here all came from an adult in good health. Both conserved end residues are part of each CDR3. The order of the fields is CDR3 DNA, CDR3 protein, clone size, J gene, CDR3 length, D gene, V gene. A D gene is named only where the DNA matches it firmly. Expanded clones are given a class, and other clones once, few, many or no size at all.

CDR3 DNA: TGTGCCAGCAGCGTAGGGCTGGGCGACTATGGCTACACCTTC
CDR3 protein: CASSVGLGDYGYTF
clone size: NA
J gene: TRBJ1-2
CDR3 length: 14
D gene: NA
V gene: TRBV9

CDR3 DNA: TGTGCCAGCAGCTTGGTCGGGCAGTGGTCCGGGGAGCTGTTTTTT
CDR3 protein: CASSLVGQWSGELFF
clone size: few
J gene: TRBJ2-2
CDR3 length: 15
D gene: NA
V gene: TRBV5-5

CDR3 DNA: TGTGCCAGCAGCTTAGTACTAGGGCCGTCCGAGCAGTACTTC
CDR3 protein: CASSLVLGPSEQYF
clone size: NA
J gene: TRBJ2-7
CDR3 length: 14
D gene: NA
V gene: TRBV11-2

CDR3 DNA: TGTGCCAGCAGCCGGACAGGGGGAAGGTCCTACGAGCAGTACTTC
CDR3 protein: CASSRTGGRSYEQYF
clone size: NA
J gene: TRBJ2-7
CDR3 length: 15
D gene: TRBD1
V gene: TRBV14

CDR3 DNA: TGTGCCAGCACCTCTCGCTATGGCTACACCTTC
CDR3 protein: CASTSRYGYTF
clone size: NA
J gene: TRBJ1-2
CDR3 length: 11
D gene: NA
V gene: TRBV28

CDR3 DNA: TGCAGTGCCTTGACAGGGCATGGCTACACCTTC
CDR3 protein: CSALTGHGYTF
clone size: few
J gene: TRBJ1-2
CDR3 length: 11
D gene: TRBD1
V gene: TRBV20-1

CDR3 DNA: TGTGCCAGCAGAACGACAGGGGTTCATGGCTACACCTTC
CDR3 protein: CASRTTGVHGYTF
clone size: NA
J gene: TRBJ1-2
CDR3 length: 13
D gene: TRBD1
V gene: TRBV27

CDR3 DNA: TGTGCCAGCAGCAGGGGGCTAGCGGCGAACACCGGGGAGCTGTTTTTT
CDR3 protein: CASSRGLAANTGELFF
clone size: NA
J gene: TRBJ2-2
CDR3 length: 16
D gene: NA
V gene: TRBV14

CDR3 DNA: TGTGCCAGCAGCGTAGCGAGGGTGAATGAGCAGTTCTTC
CDR3 protein: CASSVARVNEQFF
clone size: NA
J gene: TRBJ2-1
CDR3 length: 13
D gene: NA
V gene: TRBV9

CDR3 DNA: TGTGCCAGCAGCCAGGGGGCTGGCACAGATACGCAGTATTTT
CDR3 protein: CASSQGAGTDTQYF
clone size: NA
J gene: TRBJ2-3
CDR3 length: 14
D gene: NA
V gene: TRBV3-1/TRBV3-2

CDR3 DNA: TGTGCCAGCAGCCCCCGTGAGGGCGACGAGCAGTACTTC
CDR3 protein: CASSPREGDEQYF
clone size: NA
J gene: TRBJ2-7
CDR3 length: 13
D gene: NA
V gene: TRBV11-3

CDR3 DNA: TGTGCCAGCAGCCAAATCCTCGGACAGGGCCTTAATGGCTACACCTTC
CDR3 protein: CASSQILGQGLNGYTF
clone size: NA
J gene: TRBJ1-2
CDR3 length: 16
D gene: TRBD1
V gene: TRBV3-1/TRBV3-2

CDR3 DNA: TGCGCCAGCAGCCCCCCCGGGCAGGGAGATTGCGGAGAGACCCAGTACTTC
CDR3 protein: CASSPPGQGDCGETQYF
clone size: NA
J gene: TRBJ2-5
CDR3 length: 17
D gene: NA
V gene: TRBV4-3

CDR3 DNA: TGCGCCAGCAGCCAAAAACAGGGGGCTCAGCCCCAGCATTTT
CDR3 protein: CASSQKQGAQPQHF
clone size: NA
J gene: TRBJ1-5
CDR3 length: 14
D gene: TRBD1
V gene: TRBV4-1

CDR3 DNA: TGTGCCAGCAGGCCTAAGCCCCAGCATTTT
CDR3 protein: CASRPKPQHF
clone size: NA
J gene: TRBJ1-5
CDR3 length: 10
D gene: NA
V gene: TRBV11-3

CDR3 DNA: TGCGCCAGCAGCTTGACGCGGGAGATCTACAATGAGCAGTTCTTC
CDR3 protein: CASSLTREIYNEQFF
clone size: NA
J gene: TRBJ2-1
CDR3 length: 15
D gene: TRBD2
V gene: TRBV5-1